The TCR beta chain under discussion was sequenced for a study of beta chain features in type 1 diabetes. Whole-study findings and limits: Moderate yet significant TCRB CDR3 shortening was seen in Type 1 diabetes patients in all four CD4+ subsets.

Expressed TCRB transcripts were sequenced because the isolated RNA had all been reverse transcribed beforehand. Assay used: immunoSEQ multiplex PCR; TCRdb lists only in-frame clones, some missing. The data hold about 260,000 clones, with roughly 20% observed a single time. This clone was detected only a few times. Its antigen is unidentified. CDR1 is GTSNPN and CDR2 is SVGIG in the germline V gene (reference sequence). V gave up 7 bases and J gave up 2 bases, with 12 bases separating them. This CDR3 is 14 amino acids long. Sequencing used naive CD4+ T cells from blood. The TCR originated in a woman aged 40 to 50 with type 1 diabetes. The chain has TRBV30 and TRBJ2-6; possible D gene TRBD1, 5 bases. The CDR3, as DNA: TGTGCCTCCTTCAGGGCGACTGGGGCCAACGTCCTGACTTTC. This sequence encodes CASFRATGANVLTF.